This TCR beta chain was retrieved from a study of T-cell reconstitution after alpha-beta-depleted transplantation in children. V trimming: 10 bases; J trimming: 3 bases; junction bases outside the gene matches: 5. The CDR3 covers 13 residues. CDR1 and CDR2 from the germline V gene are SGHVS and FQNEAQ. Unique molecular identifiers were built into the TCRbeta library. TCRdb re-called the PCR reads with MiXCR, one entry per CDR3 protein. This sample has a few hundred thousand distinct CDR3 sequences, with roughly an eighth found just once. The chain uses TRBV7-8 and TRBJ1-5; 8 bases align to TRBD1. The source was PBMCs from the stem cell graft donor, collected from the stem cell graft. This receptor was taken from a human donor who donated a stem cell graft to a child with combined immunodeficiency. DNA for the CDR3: TGTGCCACAAGACAGGGGCTCAATCAGCCCCAGCATTTT. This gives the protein CATRQGLNQPQHF.